This T cell receptor beta chain was captured by sequencing in a study of shared clonotypes between healthy human individuals. About the study: For every donor, three CD4 naive, three CD4 memory, two CD8 naive and one CD8 memory plates were used.

Looked up from germline, CDR1 is PRHDT and CDR2 is FYEKMQ (reference sequence). This CDR3 has 15 residues. The V gene end was trimmed by 5 bases and the J gene end by 3 bases; junction bases not matched to a gene: 5. The table came from immunoSEQ multiplex PCR; TCRdb's copy has only in-frame clones and leaves some out. The sample carries approximately 2,200,000 clones, 85% to 95% recorded once. Naive CD8 cells comprised CD45RO-negative, CCR7-positively selected cells, excluding terminally differentiated effector memory CD45RA+ cells. Sequenced: naive CD8+ T cells from PBMCs. The V gene is TRBV13, the J gene TRBJ2-1, with TRBD2 matching 9 bases. This receptor was obtained from a man between 18 and 35 years old in good health. Some clones in this sample may be carry-over from other donors' samples. CDR3 coding DNA: TGTGCCAGCAGCACCCGACTAGCGGACTACAATGAGCAGTTCTTC. It yields the protein CASSTRLADYNEQFF.